This T cell receptor (beta chain) was recorded in a study of CD8 T cells in ankylosing spondylitis. Notes on this clonotype: Its antigen is still unknown.

Per germline, CDR1 LGHDT and CDR2 YNNKEL (reference sequence). This CDR3 has 17 amino acids. Unmatched junction bases numbered 8, after V lost 1 base and J lost 2 bases. One entry per CDR3 protein results from TCRdb running MiXCR on the 5' RACE reads. The sample records about 180,000 distinct CDR3 sequences, roughly 10% being singletons. The study, taken as a whole, reports: Significantly higher representation of disease-linked clones was reported for matched ankylosing spondylitis synovial fluid.

The TCR originated in a female donor with ankylosing spondylitis or in good health (not recorded which). The material sequenced was blood, either unsorted or a sorted T cell fraction (not recorded which). The V call is TRBV3-1, the J call TRBJ2-7, with 10 positions matching TRBD2. The CDR3 coding sequence is TGTGCCAGCAGCCAAGTTAGCGGGAGGACAGGAGCCTACGAGCAGTACTTC. It translates to CASSQVSGRTGAYEQYF.